These 17 T cell receptor beta chains were sequenced from one sample in a study of shared clonotypes between healthy human individuals. TCRdb's table, derived via immunoSEQ multiplex PCR, lists solely in-frame clones and lacks some. The sample has 2 million to 2.5 million clones, 95% seen once. The sample consisted of naive CD4+ T cells sorted from blood. The subset here: CD45RA+ positively selected. The receptor source for this set is a man aged 18 to 35 in good health.

The genes are TRBV15 and TRBJ2-7, with a possible D match to TRBD1 (5 bases). Looked up from germline, CDR1 is LNHNV and CDR2 is YYDKDF (reference sequence). The V end lost 0 bases, the J end lost 3 bases, and 15 bases lay between the germline ends. The CDR3 extends over 16 amino acids. CDR3 DNA sequence: TGTGCCACCAGCAGAGATAAGGGGATAAGGGACTACGAGCAGTACTTC. Amino acids: CATSRDKGIRDYEQYF.

This clone is a singleton in its sample. This rearrangement joins TRBV11-2 to TRBJ2-7; 9 nucleotides align to TRBD2. Germline assignment: CDR1 SGHAT and CDR2 FQNNGV. This CDR3 contains 16 residues. The V gene end was trimmed by 0 bases and the J gene end by 7 bases; junction bases not matched to a gene: 10. CDR3 residues: CASSLELASGTSEQYF. The DNA of the CDR3 is TGTGCCAGCAGCTTAGAATTGGCTAGCGGGACCTCAGAGCAGTACTTC.

This rearrangement joins TRBV5-1 to TRBJ2-2; 13 nucleotides align to TRBD2. Germline CDR1 is SGHRS and CDR2 is YFSETQ. The CDR3 runs to 17 residues. The junction had 5 bases not matched to a gene; V was cut back by 0 bases and J by 6 bases. The CDR3 sequence is CASSLVLAGGPAGELFF. DNA of the CDR3: TGCGCCAGCAGCTTGGTACTAGCGGGAGGGCCTGCCGGGGAGCTGTTTTTT.

V gene TRBV30 combines with J gene TRBJ1-1; a weak D match, TRBD1 (6 bases). Trimming removed 2 bases from V and 11 bases from J, with 15 bases in between. The CDR3 runs 12 residues. The germline V gene has CDR1 GTSNPN and CDR2 SVGIG (reference sequence). Written as DNA, the CDR3 is TGTGCCTGGAGTTCGTCAGGGGCGAGGGCTTTCTTT. Translation gives CAWSSSGARAFF.

The chain joins TRBV30 to TRBJ2-5, with TRBD1 as a possible D gene (6 bases). The CDR3 loop spans 13 amino acids. Germline CDR1 is GTSNPN and CDR2 is SVGIG (reference sequence). The ends were cut back, 5 bases at V and 1 base at J, with 11 bases in the middle. DNA for the CDR3: TGTGCCTGGGCCGGGACATTCCAAGAGACCCAGTACTTC. Translated, it gives CAWAGTFQETQYF.

The genes are TRBV6-5 and TRBJ1-1; no definite D call. The CDR3 has 14 amino acids. V was trimmed by 0 bases and J by 0 bases, leaving 5 bases between them. The germline gives CDR1 MNHEY, CDR2 SVGAGI. CDR3 region: CASSYSVVNTEAFF. The CDR3 DNA reads TGTGCCAGCAGTTACTCAGTTGTGAACACTGAAGCTTTCTTT.

In its sample, this clone was seen once. The rearrangement joins TRBV18 to TRBJ2-7; a possible D gene is TRBD1 (6 bases). Germline V gene data show CDR1 as KGHSH and CDR2 as LQKENI. Trimming pared 5 bases from V and 9 bases from J, leaving 14 bases between. The CDR3 is made up of 12 amino acids. CDR3 amino acids: CASSTQGEGQYF. The CDR3 coding sequence is TGTGCCAGCTCAACACAGGGAGAGGGGCAGTACTTC.

The V and J genes are TRBV6-5 and TRBJ2-1, with D unresolved. The V gene's germline CDR1 is MNHEY and CDR2 SVGAGI. The CDR3 sequence is 13 residues long. V gave up 5 bases and J gave up 4 bases, with 9 bases separating them. The DNA for the CDR3 is TGTGCCAGCAGTCGTACCCGTTACAATGAGCAGTTCTTC. This encodes CASSRTRYNEQFF.

The chain recombines TRBV7-2 with TRBJ2-5; TRBD2 agrees at 7 bases. CDR3 size: 16 residues. V was clipped by 0 bases and J by 6 bases; unmatched bases: 10. The germline gives CDR1 SGHTA, CDR2 FQGNSA. The CDR3 sequence is CASSLAASGIVKTQYF. The CDR3 region has the DNA TGTGCCAGCAGCTTAGCGGCGAGCGGGATAGTCAAGACCCAGTACTTC.

V gene TRBV30 combines with J gene TRBJ1-5; no clear D gene. CDR1 and CDR2 (germline): GTSNPN, SVGIG (reference sequence). The CDR3 is 14 residues long. Trimming took off 4 bases at V and 4 bases at J, with 14 bases between the two ends. The CDR3 nucleotides read TGTGCCTGGACCGCGTCGGGGAGTAATCAGCCCCAGCATTTT. Its protein is CAWTASGSNQPQHF.

The V gene is TRBV6-1, the J gene TRBJ1-6; tentatively, D is TRBD1 (5 bases). The germline V and J ends were trimmed by 11 bases and 5 bases, with 19 bases remaining between them. This CDR3 region has 15 residues. Germline CDR1 MNHNS, CDR2 SASEGT. The CDR3 DNA is TGTGCCGGGGGGTTTCATTTTATTAATAATTCACCCCTCCACTTT. Translating it yields CAGGFHFINNSPLHF.

This chain uses TRBV12-5 with TRBJ2-1, with D possibly matching TRBD2 (6 bases). CDR3 size: 11 residues. Germline CDR1 is LGHNT and CDR2 is FRNRAP. The V and J ends lost 7 bases and 9 bases respectively, with 10 bases between them. Written as DNA, the CDR3 is TGTGCTAGTGCCACGACTAGTGAGCAGTTCTTC. This translates into CASATTSEQFF.

J is TRBJ2-7 and V is TRBV11-2; D ambiguous. CDR1 is SGHAT and CDR2 is FQNNGV in the germline V gene. The CDR3 covers 14 residues. V shed 1 base and J shed 6 bases, with 13 bases lying between them. CDR3 nucleotide sequence: TGTGCCAGCAGCTTAGTTGGCCTCCCTATCGAGCAGTACTTC. As protein: CASSLVGLPIEQYF.

This clone has only one observation. This chain joins TRBV4-3 and TRBJ2-7, with D unresolved. The CDR3 extends over 12 amino acids. V lost 3 bases to trimming and J lost 5 bases, with 8 bases between them. Germline-derived CDR1 and CDR2 are LGHNA and YSLEER. CDR3 in amino acids: CASSQSWDEQYF. CDR3 in DNA: TGCGCCAGCAGCCAGTCGTGGGACGAGCAGTACTTC.

As for this clone: This sample also contains other DNA sequences that code for the same CDR3. The chain couples TRBV5-1 to TRBJ1-4; D possibly corresponds to TRBD1 (5 bases). The CDR3 runs 14 residues. CDR1 SGHRS and CDR2 YFSETQ come from the germline V gene. V gave up 0 bases and J gave up 5 bases, with 8 bases separating them. CDR3 protein: CASSLGAGNEKLFF. The CDR3 coding sequence is TGCGCCAGCAGCTTGGGGGCAGGGAATGAAAAACTGTTTTTT.

For this clone: Sequence at one end of the junction differs from germline and may be a read error. This chain joins TRBV7-9 and TRBJ2-7; D not certain. The CDR3 spans 15 residues. Germline V gives CDR1 SEHNR, CDR2 FQNEAQ (reference sequence). CDR3 residues: CASSLDGIHSYEQYF. The CDR3 DNA reads TGTGCCAGCAGTTTAGACGGAATCCACTCCTACGAGCAGTACTTC.

In its sample, this clone was seen once. The rearrangement uses TRBV2 and TRBJ2-1; D is ambiguous. Germline loops: CDR1 SNHLY, CDR2 FYNNEI. V was clipped by 7 bases and J by 4 bases, with 11 bases between them. CDR3 length: 13 residues. The CDR3 protein is CASTPDGYNEQFF. In DNA, the CDR3 is TGTGCCAGCACCCCCGACGGATACAATGAGCAGTTCTTC.